The 6 T cell receptor beta chains in this list originate from one sample, sequenced in a study of T cells after yellow fever vaccination. Each CDR3 protein gets one entry after TCRdb re-called the 5' RACE reads with MiXCR. The sample lists about 580,000 distinct CDR3 sequences; roughly a sixth were seen once. The material was PBMCs, obtained around 5 days after the first yellow fever vaccination. The receptors shown here come from a man in his late teens or twenties who received the YFV17D yellow fever vaccine.

V is TRBV24-1 and J is TRBJ2-3; 8 bases fit TRBD1. The CDR3 is 16 amino acids. Germline trimming cut 2 bases from V and 0 bases from J; bases unmatched to any gene: 3. CDR1 and CDR2 from the germline V gene are KGHDR and SFDVKD. The CDR3: CATSDSGQGSTDTQYF. CDR3 DNA sequence: TGTGCCACCAGTGATTCCGGACAGGGTAGCACAGATACGCAGTATTTT.

The chain carries TRBV20-1 and TRBJ1-1; D gene uncertain. V shed 4 bases and J shed 4 bases, with 16 bases lying between them. CDR1 DFQATT and CDR2 SNEGSKA come from the germline V gene (reference sequence). The length of the CDR3 is 14 residues. CDR3 sequence: CSAKDTRFGTEAFF. The CDR3 nucleotides are TGCAGTGCTAAAGATACACGCTTTGGCACTGAAGCTTTCTTT.

This clonotype has just a few counts. This rearrangement joins TRBV5-1 to TRBJ1-4; 8 nucleotides match TRBD1. The CDR3 consists of 14 residues. V dropped 8 bases and J dropped 8; count of bases not matched to a gene: 11. Germline V gene data show CDR1 as SGHRS and CDR2 as YFSETQ. The CDR3 here is CARLLDRVKEKLFF. CDR3 sequence (DNA): TGCGCCAGGCTCTTGGACAGGGTAAAGGAAAAACTGTTTTTT.

This clonotype appeared a few times. The chain recombines TRBV5-5 with TRBJ2-4; D is uncertain. CDR1 is SGHKS and CDR2 is YYEKEE in the germline V gene (reference sequence). Trimming removed 2 bases from V and 5 bases from J, with 11 bases in between. The CDR3 spans 14 residues. Here the CDR3 reads CASSFFGSENIQYF. In DNA form, the CDR3 reads TGTGCCAGCAGCTTCTTTGGCTCTGAAAACATTCAGTACTTC. Full variable domain (outside the CDR3, taken from reference TRBV5-5 and TRBJ2-4): DAGVTQSPTHLIKTRGQQVTLRCSPISGHKSVSWYQQVLGQGPQFIFQYYEKEERGRGNFPDRFSARQFPNYSSELNVNALLLGDSALYLCASSFFGSENIQYFGAGTRLSVL.

The rearrangement links TRBV27 to TRBJ2-1; possible D gene TRBD1, 5 bases. The ends were cut back, 0 bases at V and 7 bases at J, with 7 bases in the middle. Per the germline V gene, CDR1 is MNHEY and CDR2 is SMNVEV (reference sequence). The CDR3 runs 13 residues. The CDR3 DNA reads TGTGCCAGCAGTTTATCCAGGGCTAATGAGCAGTTCTTC. This sequence encodes CASSLSRANEQFF.

V usage is TRBV5-1 and J usage is TRBJ2-7; D is uncertain. The germline V gene encodes CDR1 SGHRS and CDR2 YFSETQ. This CDR3 comprises 14 residues. Trimming left V 1 base short and J 5 bases short, with 13 bases between. CDR3 coding DNA: TGCGCCAGCAGCTTGTTGGGTGGGCCGGACGAGCAGTACTTC. Translating it yields CASSLLGGPDEQYF.